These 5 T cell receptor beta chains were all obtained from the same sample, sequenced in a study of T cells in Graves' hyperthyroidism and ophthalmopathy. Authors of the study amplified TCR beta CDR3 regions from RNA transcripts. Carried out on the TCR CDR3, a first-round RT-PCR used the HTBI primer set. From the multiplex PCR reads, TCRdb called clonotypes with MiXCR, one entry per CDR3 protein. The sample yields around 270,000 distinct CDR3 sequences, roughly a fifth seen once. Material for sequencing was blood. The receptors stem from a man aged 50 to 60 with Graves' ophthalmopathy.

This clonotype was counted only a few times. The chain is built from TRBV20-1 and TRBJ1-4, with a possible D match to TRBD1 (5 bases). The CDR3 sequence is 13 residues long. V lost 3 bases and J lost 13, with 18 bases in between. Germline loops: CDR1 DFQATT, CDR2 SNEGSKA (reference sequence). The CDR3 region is CSARDGGGRGLFF. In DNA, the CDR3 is TGCAGTGCTAGGGATGGGGGGGGGAGAGGACTGTTTTTT.

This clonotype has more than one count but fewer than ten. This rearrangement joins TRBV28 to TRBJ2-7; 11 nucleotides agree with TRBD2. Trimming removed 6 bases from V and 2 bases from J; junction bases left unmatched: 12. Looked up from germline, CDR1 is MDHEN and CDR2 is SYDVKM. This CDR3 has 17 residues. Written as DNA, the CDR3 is TGTGCCAGCAGCCCATGGACTAGCGGGCCTAGCACCTACGAGCAGTACTTC. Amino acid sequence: CASSPWTSGPSTYEQYF.

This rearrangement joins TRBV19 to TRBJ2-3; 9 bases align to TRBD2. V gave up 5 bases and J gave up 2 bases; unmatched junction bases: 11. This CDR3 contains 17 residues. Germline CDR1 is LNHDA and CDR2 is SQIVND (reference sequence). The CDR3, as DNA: TGTGCCAGTAGTTTGAGGGGACTAGCCTACCCCACAGATACGCAGTATTTT. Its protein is CASSLRGLAYPTDTQYF.

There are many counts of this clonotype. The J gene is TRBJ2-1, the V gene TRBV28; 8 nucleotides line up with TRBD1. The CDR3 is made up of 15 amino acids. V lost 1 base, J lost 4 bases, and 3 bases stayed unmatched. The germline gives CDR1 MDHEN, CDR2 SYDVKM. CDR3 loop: CASSLYRTGYNEQFF. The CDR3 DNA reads TGTGCCAGCAGTTTATATAGGACAGGGTACAATGAGCAGTTCTTC.

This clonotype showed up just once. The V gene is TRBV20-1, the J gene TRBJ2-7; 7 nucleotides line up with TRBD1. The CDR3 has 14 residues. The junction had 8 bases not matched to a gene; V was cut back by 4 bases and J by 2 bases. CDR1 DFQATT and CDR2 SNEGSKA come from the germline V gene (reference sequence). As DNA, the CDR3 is TGCAGTGCTAATCCTCACAGGGGCACCTACGAGCAGTACTTC. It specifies CSANPHRGTYEQYF.